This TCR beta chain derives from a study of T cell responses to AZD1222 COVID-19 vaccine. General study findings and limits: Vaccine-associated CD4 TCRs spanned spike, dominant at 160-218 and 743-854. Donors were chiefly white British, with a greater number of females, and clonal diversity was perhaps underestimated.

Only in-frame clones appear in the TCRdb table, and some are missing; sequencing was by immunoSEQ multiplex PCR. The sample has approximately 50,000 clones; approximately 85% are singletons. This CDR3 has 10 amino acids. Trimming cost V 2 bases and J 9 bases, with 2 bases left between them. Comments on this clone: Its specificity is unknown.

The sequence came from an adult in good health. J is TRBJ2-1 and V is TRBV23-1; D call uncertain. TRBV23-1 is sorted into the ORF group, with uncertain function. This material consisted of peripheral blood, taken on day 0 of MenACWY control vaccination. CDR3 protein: CASSQPEQFF. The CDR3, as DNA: TGCGCCAGCAGTCAACCTGAGCAGTTCTTC.